This TCR beta chain is drawn from a study of T cell clonotyping in hematopoietic cell transplantation. Study-level findings and limits: Recipient TCR diversity dropped after transplant; expanded clonotypes rose from day 30 to 180.

Sequencing was performed with immunoSEQ multiplex PCR; in TCRdb, only in-frame clones are kept and a portion is missing. The sample carries 4,200 or so clones, over 60% recorded once. On this clone itself: The antigen remains unidentified.

Sequencing used peripheral blood mononuclear cells, obtained 100 days after allogeneic stem cell transplant. The clonotype was recovered from a male patient aged 45-59 years who had an allogeneic stem cell transplant from an unrelated donor, so the T cells may come from the graft donor. Some clones in this sample may be carry-over from other donors' samples.

The CDR3 sequence is CASSTGTTYEQYF. The DNA of the CDR3 is TGCGCCAGCAGTACCGGGACGACCTACGAGCAGTACTTC. The chain carries TRBV10-1 and TRBJ2-7; either TRBD1 or TRBD2 may supply D (5 bases each). V was pared by 5 bases and J by 2 bases, with 10 bases between. The CDR3 is made up of 13 amino acids. Germline V gene data show CDR1 as WNHNN and CDR2 as SYGVQD (reference sequence).